This T cell receptor (beta chain) came from a study of T-cell reconstitution after alpha-beta-depleted transplantation in children. The TCRbeta library incorporated unique molecular identifiers. TCRdb itself ran the PCR reads through MiXCR, one entry per CDR3 protein. The sample consists of some 280,000 distinct CDR3 sequences, more than 8% of them appearing once. Germline V CDR1 and CDR2: SGHRS, YFSETQ. The CDR3 extends over 15 amino acids. V lost 7 bases to trimming and J lost 0 bases, with 13 bases between them. This clonotype was seen more than once but under ten times. The receptor was isolated from a human donor who donated a stem cell graft to a child with SCID. The source was PBMCs from the stem cell graft donor, collected from the stem cell graft. This chain connects TRBV5-1 to TRBJ1-4, with D uncertain. The CDR3, as DNA: TGCGCCAGCGGAGGTTCGGGCGCAACTAATGAAAAACTGTTTTTT. It translates to CASGGSGATNEKLFF.